The 22 T cell receptor beta chains given below trace back to one sample, sequenced in a study of shared T cell receptors in the human thymus. Libraries were prepared by immunoSEQ multiplex PCR; TCRdb keeps only in-frame clonotypes and omits some of them. Of 630,000 or so clones in the sample, around 87% were seen once. These data were likewise used in another study, on human thymus T cells.

Sequencing was performed on thymocytes. The receptors derive from a boy in the first two years of life with a congenital heart defect.

J is TRBJ1-5 and V is TRBV19, with 7 bases matching TRBD1. The germline gives CDR1 LNHDA, CDR2 SQIVND (reference sequence). J was trimmed by 7 bases and V by 4 bases; bases with no gene match: 4. The length of the CDR3 is 13 residues. CDR3 nucleotides: TGTGCCAGTAGTAGAACAGGGGAGCAGCCCCAGCATTTT. It yields the protein CASSRTGEQPQHF.

The rearrangement joins TRBV5-6 to TRBJ1-3, with TRBD1 as a possible D gene (5 bases). Trimming stripped 5 bases from V and 0 bases from J, with 15 bases between. The germline V gene encodes CDR1 SGHDT and CDR2 YYEEEE. This CDR3 region has 16 residues. The CDR3 DNA reads TGTGCCAGCAGTAACAGGACACCCTACTCTGGAAACACCATATATTTT. It encodes CASSNRTPYSGNTIYF.

This sequence joins TRBV29-1 and TRBJ1-1; TRBD1 matches 9 bases. The V gene end was trimmed by 1 base and the J gene end by 6 bases; junction bases not matched to a gene: 6. This CDR3 is 14 amino acids long. From germline, CDR1 is SQVTM and CDR2 ANQGSEA. The CDR3 DNA reads as TGCAGCGTTGAAGGGACAGGGGAATGGGCTGAAGCTTTCTTT. This translates into CSVEGTGEWAEAFF.

The genes are TRBV15 and TRBJ1-5, with a weak D call TRBD1 (5 bases). V shed 0 bases and J shed 7 bases, with 22 bases lying between them. In germline, CDR1 is LNHNV, CDR2 YYDKDF (reference sequence). There are 18 residues in the CDR3. As DNA, the CDR3 is TGTGCCACCAGCAGAGAGGCCCTCGGGAGGGAGGAGGGGCAGCCCCAGCATTTT. This encodes CATSREALGREEGQPQHF.

CDR3 amino acids: CASRKTASGGTDTQYF. CDR3 coding DNA: TGTGCCAGCAGGAAAACGGCTAGCGGGGGCACAGATACGCAGTATTTT. V usage is TRBV28 and J usage is TRBJ2-3; 9 positions agree with TRBD2. The CDR3 is 16 amino acids. V trimming: 6 bases; J trimming: 1 base; junction bases outside the gene matches: 8. Germline lookup yields CDR1 MDHEN and CDR2 SYDVKM.

The chain employs TRBV5-1 and TRBJ1-5, with 9 bases matching TRBD1. Looked up from germline, CDR1 is SGHRS and CDR2 is YFSETQ. The CDR3 is 14 residues long. The junction had 6 bases not matched to a gene; V was cut back by 6 bases and J by 5 bases. The CDR3 coding sequence is TGCGCCAGCAAACCGGGACAGGGTGATCAGCCCCAGCATTTT. Translation gives CASKPGQGDQPQHF.

This rearrangement joins TRBV4-1 to TRBJ2-5; 11 positions match TRBD2. The length of the CDR3 is 20 residues. Germline V CDR1 and CDR2: MGHRA, YSYEKL. The ends lost 0 bases at V and 5 bases at J; junction bases unmatched: 17. CDR3: CASSQDSGPRRLAGIETQYF. The DNA of the CDR3 is TGCGCCAGCAGCCAAGACTCGGGGCCAAGGCGACTAGCGGGGATTGAGACCCAGTACTTC.

The V call is TRBV19, the J call TRBJ2-7; 8 bases agree with TRBD2. Trimming cost V 5 bases and J 2 bases; bases outside gene matches: 5. Looked up from germline, CDR1 is LNHDA and CDR2 is SQIVND (reference sequence). The CDR3 is made up of 14 amino acids. Written as DNA, the CDR3 is TGTGCCAGTAGTCTGACTAGCGCCGCCTACGAGCAGTACTTC. This encodes CASSLTSAAYEQYF. Full variable domain (missing parts from reference TRBV19 and TRBJ2-7): DGGITQSPKYLFRKEGQNVTLSCEQNLNHDAMYWYRQDPGQGLRLIYYSQIVNDFQKGDIAEGYSVSREKKESFPLTVTSAQKNPTAFYLCASSLTSAAYEQYFGPGTRLTVT.

V usage is TRBV5-6 and J usage is TRBJ1-1; 7 nucleotides agree with TRBD1. The CDR3 covers 15 residues. The J segment lost 3 bases and the V segment lost 0 bases, leaving 5 bases of the junction unmatched. Germline V gene sequence: CDR1 SGHDT, CDR2 YYEEEE. CDR3 residues: CASSLVSDRDTEAFF. In DNA form, the CDR3 reads TGTGCCAGCAGCTTGGTTTCCGACAGGGACACTGAAGCTTTCTTT.

V is TRBV30 and J is TRBJ2-5; D is perhaps TRBD1 (5 bases). Germline V gives CDR1 GTSNPN, CDR2 SVGIG (reference sequence). This CDR3 is 13 amino acids long. V lost 1 base, J lost 2 bases, and 8 bases lay in between. In DNA form, the CDR3 reads TGTGCCTGGAGTGAAGGGGAACAAGAGACCCAGTACTTC. The encoded protein is CAWSEGEQETQYF. The whole variable domain, filled in from reference TRBV30 and TRBJ2-5, reads SQTIHQWPATLVQPVGSPLSLECTVEGTSNPNLYWYRQAAGRGLQLLFYSVGIGQISSEVPQNLSASRPQDRQFILSSKKLLLSDSGFYLCAWSEGEQETQYFGPGTRLLVL.

V and J are TRBV28 and TRBJ2-3, with a possible D match to TRBD1 (5 bases). Trimming removed 2 bases from V and 2 bases from J, with 11 bases in between. Germline V CDR1 and CDR2: MDHEN, SYDVKM. The CDR3 loop spans 15 amino acids. CDR3 amino acids: CASSLQGCVTDTQYF. For the CDR3, the DNA is TGTGCCAGCAGTTTACAGGGATGTGTCACAGATACGCAGTATTTT.

The chain combines TRBV4-1 with TRBJ2-1; D is perhaps TRBD2 (6 bases). CDR1 is MGHRA and CDR2 is YSYEKL in the germline V gene. Trimming shortened V by 1 base and J by 6 bases, and 16 bases separated the two germline ends. The CDR3 totals 16 residues. Here the CDR3 DNA reads TGCGCCAGCAGCCAAGTGTTCGGGCGGGACGCCAATGAGCAGTTCTTC. Protein sequence: CASSQVFGRDANEQFF.

The rearrangement links TRBV14 to TRBJ2-5; 12 bases align to TRBD2. The V gene end was trimmed by 4 bases and the J gene end by 5 bases; junction bases not matched to a gene: 11. Germline V gene lookup returns CDR1 SGHDN and CDR2 FVKESK. The CDR3 has 17 amino acids. CDR3 protein: CASSLTSGGFRAETQYF. The CDR3 bases are TGTGCCAGCAGCCTGACTAGCGGGGGATTCCGCGCGGAGACCCAGTACTTC.

V and J are TRBV28 and TRBJ1-2, with D perhaps TRBD1 (5 bases). This CDR3 is 17 amino acids long. V lost 0 bases, J lost 5 bases, and 19 bases lay in between. Germline lookup yields CDR1 MDHEN and CDR2 SYDVKM. CDR3 nucleotides: TGTGCCAGCAGTTTATGTTGGGCGGAAAGAGGGACTTATGGCTACACCTTC. The encoded protein is CASSLCWAERGTYGYTF.

In this sample, this clone turned up once. This chain links TRBV5-1 with TRBJ1-2, with TRBD1 matching over 7 bases. The CDR3 totals 14 residues. After removal of 7 bases from V and 2 bases from J, the junction contained 8 bases not matched to a gene. Looked up from germline, CDR1 is SGHRS and CDR2 is YFSETQ. CDR3 in amino acids: CASGGTDANYGYTF. DNA of the CDR3: TGCGCCAGCGGAGGGACAGATGCAAACTATGGCTACACCTTC. Full variable domain (missing parts from reference TRBV5-1 and TRBJ1-2): KAGVTQTPRYLIKTRGQQVTLSCSPISGHRSVSWYQQTPGQGLQFLFEYFSETQRNKGNFPGRFSGRQFSNSRSEMNVSTLELGDSALYLCASGGTDANYGYTFGSGTRLTVV.

This clone has more than one count but fewer than ten. The chain joins TRBV18 to TRBJ2-5; 10 bases agree with TRBD1. The J call may not be correct, given that the DNA end is closer to TRBJ2-7. Germline CDR1 is KGHSH and CDR2 is LQKENI. The CDR3 totals 14 residues. The CDR3 sequence is CASSKGQGTYEQYF. The CDR3 DNA follows: TGTGCCAGCTCAAAGGGACAGGGGACCTACGAGCAGTACTTC.

The count of this clone is one. The rearrangement joins TRBV27 to TRBJ2-1; D perhaps matches TRBD2 (5 bases). In germline, CDR1 is MNHEY, CDR2 SMNVEV (reference sequence). This CDR3 is 17 amino acids long. V dropped 6 bases and J dropped 3 bases, with 21 bases sitting between them. CDR3: CASSPTPGAAIYNEQFF. CDR3 DNA sequence: TGTGCCAGCAGCCCAACCCCAGGAGCGGCCATCTACAATGAGCAGTTCTTC.

The genes are TRBV27 and TRBJ1-6; D is possibly TRBD1 (6 bases). Germline V gene lookup returns CDR1 MNHEY and CDR2 SMNVEV (reference sequence). The CDR3 extends over 17 amino acids. The germline V and J ends were trimmed by 6 bases and 10 bases, with 25 bases remaining between them. The CDR3 DNA follows: TGTGCCAGCAGCACCAAGGCAGGGGTGCATGAAAGATCACCCCTCCACTTT. Protein sequence: CASSTKAGVHERSPLHF.

The chain couples TRBV4-3 to TRBJ1-4, with TRBD1 identical over 9 bases. Trimming took 0 bases from V and 1 from J; bases not matched to a gene: 9. The CDR3 consists of 19 residues. Germline loops: CDR1 LGHNA, CDR2 YSLEER. CDR3 nucleotides: TGCGCCAGCAGCCAAGATTATGGGACAGGGCACCGAACTAATGAAAAACTGTTTTTT. Translating gives CASSQDYGTGHRTNEKLFF.

As concerns this clone: The same CDR3 also results from other DNA sequences found in this sample. The chain employs TRBV6-5 and TRBJ1-1, with TRBD1 as a possible D gene (6 bases). Looked up from germline, CDR1 is MNHEY and CDR2 is SVGAGI. This CDR3 has 11 amino acids. Between the trimmed V and J ends, which lost 8 bases and 5 bases, there was a span of 9 bases. CDR3 bases: TGTGCCAGCTCAGGGGCGACTGAAGCTTTCTTT. Protein sequence: CASSGATEAFF.

The chain joins TRBV2 to TRBJ2-3; 10 bases line up with TRBD2. Trimming removed 4 bases from V and 3 bases from J; junction bases left unmatched: 10. Germline-derived CDR1 and CDR2 are SNHLY and FYNNEI. This CDR3 is 17 amino acids long. The CDR3 spells CASSGRSGGAMTDTQYF. The CDR3 DNA follows: TGTGCCAGCAGTGGACGAAGCGGGGGGGCCATGACAGATACGCAGTATTTT.

This chain connects TRBV6-1 to TRBJ2-7; maybe TRBD1 (5 bases). The CDR3 covers 12 residues. Germline-derived CDR1 and CDR2 are MNHNS and SASEGT. V shed 6 bases and J shed 3 bases, with 9 bases lying between them. Written as DNA, the CDR3 is TGTGCCAGCAGGACAGTGATCTACGAGCAGTACTTC. Translated: CASRTVIYEQYF.